Below, 5 T cell receptor beta chains from the same sample are listed, as sequenced in a study of OX40 agonist ivuxolimab in advanced cancers. Sequencing was performed with immunoSEQ multiplex PCR; in TCRdb, only in-frame clones are kept and a portion is missing. The sample yields over 150,000 clones, 94% seen once. The source material was CD4+ or CD8+ T cells sorted from blood, sampled in a trial of the OX40 agonist ivuxolimab. Receptors originate from an adult with an advanced solid tumor such as melanoma, head and neck, liver or kidney cancer.

This chain joins TRBV29-1 and TRBJ1-2, with D perhaps matching TRBD1 (5 bases). Germline V gene data show CDR1 as SQVTM and CDR2 as ANQGSEA. V was clipped by 3 bases and J by 7 bases, with 15 bases between them. CDR3 size: 13 residues. The CDR3 loop is CSVDEGWRFGYTF. DNA for the CDR3: TGCAGCGTTGATGAGGGGTGGAGGTTTGGCTACACCTTC.

The chain links TRBV6-1 to TRBJ2-1, with 8 nucleotides matching TRBD1. This CDR3 has 15 amino acids. V trimming: 8 bases; J trimming: 3 bases; junction bases outside the gene matches: 9. The germline V gene encodes CDR1 MNHNS and CDR2 SASEGT. In DNA, the CDR3 is TGTGCCAGCTTGACAGGACAGGGACTCTACAATGAGCAGTTCTTC. Protein: CASLTGQGLYNEQFF.

This sequence joins TRBV15 and TRBJ2-7, with 11 bases aligning to TRBD2. The CDR3 has 17 residues. V gave up 4 bases and J gave up 6 bases; unmatched junction bases: 14. Germline loops: CDR1 LNHNV, CDR2 YYDKDF (reference sequence). The chain's CDR3 is CATSILAGEGPLVEQYF. The DNA of the CDR3 is TGTGCCACCAGCATACTAGCGGGAGAGGGTCCCCTCGTCGAGCAGTACTTC.

V and J are TRBV10-3 and TRBJ1-1; the match to TRBD1 covers 8 bases. This CDR3 is 15 amino acids long. V shed 6 bases and J 1 base; nucleotides not matched to a gene: 7. Looked up from germline, CDR1 is ENHRY and CDR2 is SYGVKD. The CDR3 DNA sequence: TGTGCCATCAGGGAACAGGGGGGGAAGAACACTGAAGCTTTCTTT. This encodes CAIREQGGKNTEAFF.

Of note for this clone: Other DNA sequences in the same sample also yield this CDR3. The genes are TRBV27 and TRBJ2-1; 11 nucleotides agree with TRBD2. The V and J ends lost 5 bases and 6 bases, in that order; junction bases with no gene match: 3. This CDR3 region has 14 residues. Per germline, CDR1 MNHEY and CDR2 SMNVEV (reference sequence). CDR3: CASSIGLAGNEQFF. The CDR3 coding sequence is TGTGCCAGCAGTATCGGACTAGCGGGCAATGAGCAGTTCTTC.